These 16 T cell receptor beta chains originate from one sample sequenced in a study of blood T cells in healthy people across ages. Next came a second PCR, run for about 7 to 12 cycles, which used a sample-barcoded 5' primer along with a J-beta primer mix. TCRdb used MiXCR to reprocess the 5' RACE reads, holding one entry per CDR3 protein. The sample shows more than 1,000,000 distinct CDR3 sequences, roughly 24% of them seen only once. These data are also associated with another study on T cells of mothers and their children.

Sequences were obtained from blood. These TCRs come from a girl aged 2-10 years in good health.

A few counts support this clonotype. The chain's CDR3 is CASSLRIRTYEQYF. The DNA of the CDR3 is TGTGCCAGCAGTTTACGAATCAGAACCTACGAGCAGTACTTC. The chain links TRBV28 to TRBJ2-7; D is unclear. The V gene's germline CDR1 is MDHEN and CDR2 SYDVKM. With 2 bases removed from V and 2 bases from J, the gap between germline ends came to 10 bases. The CDR3 extends over 14 amino acids.

The V call is TRBV20-1, the J call TRBJ2-5; possibly TRBD1 or TRBD2 for D (5 bases each). The last part of the DNA fits TRBJ2-7 better; the J call may be wrong. The CDR3 is 13 residues long. CDR1 is DFQATT and CDR2 is SNEGSKA in the germline V gene (reference sequence). CDR3 residues: CSATTGTPYEQYF. The CDR3 DNA is TGCAGTGCTACCACCGGGACGCCTTACGAGCAGTACTTC.

The chain uses TRBV4-2 and TRBJ2-1; D is unresolved. The CDR3 totals 14 residues. Between the trimmed V and J ends, which lost 0 bases and 9 bases, there was a span of 12 bases. Germline-derived CDR1 and CDR2 are LGHNA and YNFKEQ. CDR3 sequence (DNA): TGTGCCAGCAGCCAAGAAGTAGCCGGCAGTGAGCAGTTCTTC. This encodes CASSQEVAGSEQFF.

The CDR3 sequence is CASSLVTSGKLETQYF. CDR3 DNA sequence: TGTGCCAGCAGCTTAGTCACTAGCGGGAAGCTCGAGACCCAGTACTTC. V usage is TRBV7-8 and J usage is TRBJ2-5, with 10 bases that match TRBD2. V was pared by 1 base and J by 5 bases, with 7 bases of the junction left unmatched. The CDR3 is 16 amino acids. Germline V lookup: CDR1 SGHVS, CDR2 FQNEAQ. Variable domain in full (rest from reference TRBV7-8 and TRBJ2-5): GAGVSQSPRYKVAKRGQDVALRCDPISGHVSLFWYQQALGQGPEFLTYFQNEAQLDKSGLPSDRFFAERPEGSVSTLKIQRTQQEDSAVYLCASSLVTSGKLETQYFGPGTRLLVL.

CDR3 coding DNA: TGTGCCAGCAGCCGCACGACGGACGAGCAGTACTTC. Its protein is CASSRTTDEQYF. The J gene is TRBJ2-7, the V gene TRBV3-1, with D unresolved. Germline V gene sequence: CDR1 LGHDT, CDR2 YNNKEL (reference sequence). The CDR3 is 12 amino acids. V was cut by 4 bases and J by 5 bases, with 9 bases left in between.

This clonotype showed up just a few times. The chain combines TRBV3-1 with TRBJ2-5; perhaps TRBD1 as D (5 bases). Trimming pared 1 base from V and 9 bases from J, leaving 9 bases between. CDR3 length: 12 residues. Germline V lookup: CDR1 LGHDT, CDR2 YNNKEL (reference sequence). CDR3 DNA: TGTGCCAGCAGCCAAGGGGAAGGGGCCCAGTACTTC. Protein product: CASSQGEGAQYF.

This clonotype appeared a few times. This chain links TRBV6-5 with TRBJ1-2; D not resolved. This CDR3 spans 12 amino acids. V lost 4 bases and J lost 4, with 7 bases in between. Looked up from germline, CDR1 is MNHEY and CDR2 is SVGAGI. The CDR3: CASSSDTYGYTF. As DNA, the CDR3 is TGTGCCAGCAGTTCCGACACCTATGGCTACACCTTC.

V gene TRBV28 combines with J gene TRBJ2-7, with D possibly matching TRBD1 (5 bases). Per germline, CDR1 MDHEN and CDR2 SYDVKM. V dropped 4 bases and J dropped 2 bases, with 9 bases sitting between them. The CDR3 length is 13 residues. Written as DNA, the CDR3 is TGTGCCAGCAGTTCAACGGACACCTACGAGCAGTACTTC. As protein: CASSSTDTYEQYF.

This clonotype has more than one count but fewer than ten. DNA for the CDR3: TGTGCCAGCCCTGTTCAGGGCTCAGAAAACACCATATATTTT. Translated, it gives CASPVQGSENTIYF. The chain uses TRBV7-9 and TRBJ1-3; TRBD1 is a possible D gene (5 bases). Per germline, CDR1 SEHNR and CDR2 FQNEAQ (reference sequence). The CDR3 has 14 residues. The germline V and J ends were trimmed by 8 bases and 6 bases, with 17 bases remaining between them.

The chain combines TRBV6-5 with TRBJ2-7, with a possible D match to TRBD1 (5 bases). Trimming took off 5 bases at V and 2 bases at J, with 13 bases between the two ends. Germline V lookup: CDR1 MNHEY, CDR2 SVGAGI. This CDR3 is 14 amino acids long. CDR3 DNA: TGTGCCAGCAGTCAGTTGGACAATCCCTACGAGCAGTACTTC. This sequence encodes CASSQLDNPYEQYF.

The rearrangement links TRBV19 to TRBJ2-7; D possibly uses TRBD1 or TRBD2 (6 bases each). This CDR3 is 14 amino acids long. CDR1 and CDR2 from the germline V gene are LNHDA and SQIVND (reference sequence). Trimming shortened V by 3 bases and J by 2 bases, and 11 bases separated the two germline ends. CDR3 sequence: CASSIPGATYEQYF. In nucleotides, the CDR3 is TGTGCCAGTAGTATTCCGGGGGCGACCTACGAGCAGTACTTC.

The sample holds one count of this clonotype. V usage is TRBV20-1 and J usage is TRBJ2-1, with D possibly matching TRBD2 (6 bases). The CDR3 length is 13 residues. Germline V gives CDR1 DFQATT, CDR2 SNEGSKA (reference sequence). V was shortened by 3 bases and J by 6 bases, with 12 bases between the two germline ends. CDR3 region: CSASHGGVNEQFF. DNA for the CDR3: TGCAGTGCTAGCCATGGAGGGGTCAATGAGCAGTTCTTC.

This clonotype was detected many times. The chain links TRBV3-1 to TRBJ2-1, with D unresolved. The V gene's germline CDR1 is LGHDT and CDR2 YNNKEL (reference sequence). This CDR3 has 14 residues. V lost 1 base, J lost 4 bases, and 8 bases lay in between. The CDR3 DNA is TGTGCCAGCAGCCAAGGACTGGAGTACAATGAGCAGTTCTTC. Protein: CASSQGLEYNEQFF.

The table lists this clonotype with a few counts. The chain couples TRBV7-2 to TRBJ2-7; D gene uncertain. Germline lookup yields CDR1 SGHTA and CDR2 FQGNSA. This CDR3 spans 13 amino acids. Trimming left V 5 bases short and J 2 bases short, with 10 bases between. CDR3 loop: CASSPSRPYEQYF. Here the CDR3 DNA reads TGTGCCAGCAGCCCGAGTAGGCCCTACGAGCAGTACTTC.

This clonotype showed up just a few times. The chain recombines TRBV4-2 with TRBJ2-2; no clear D. Germline V gene lookup returns CDR1 LGHNA and CDR2 YNFKEQ. The CDR3 consists of 18 residues. V lost 2 bases and J 1 base, leaving 17 bases between the germline ends. CDR3 nucleotide sequence: TGTGCCAGCAGCCAATTCCTAGTCACGGAGCAGAACACCGGGGAGCTGTTTTTT. Translation: CASSQFLVTEQNTGELFF.

This clonotype was seen a few times. The V and J genes are TRBV24-1 and TRBJ2-3, with D possibly matching TRBD2 (5 bases). The CDR3 has 13 residues. Germline CDR1 is KGHDR and CDR2 is SFDVKD. Deletions cut 5 bases from V and 8 bases from J, with 13 bases between. The CDR3 DNA reads TGTGCCACCAGTGGATCGCTAGCATCTACGCAGTATTTT. Encoded protein: CATSGSLASTQYF.